The 30 T cell receptor beta chains below all came from one sample that was sequenced in a study of blood T cell repertoires in COVID-19. Sequencing used immunoSEQ multiplex PCR; TCRdb keeps in-frame clones, though not all of them. Altogether around 40,000 clones are present, around nine tenths being singletons, with the ten largest covering approximately 4.5%. What was sequenced was peripheral blood. Every receptor here comes from a man between 60 and 70 years old with COVID-19, enrolled during active disease.

This clone was seen once. The CDR3 DNA is TGTGCCAGTAGTATGGGAGGCAGGGGGCAGACCCAGTACTTC. As protein: CASSMGGRGQTQYF. V and J are TRBV19 and TRBJ2-5; the match to TRBD1 covers 8 bases. From germline, CDR1 is LNHDA and CDR2 SQIVND (reference sequence). This CDR3 has 14 residues. V lost 3 bases, J lost 6 bases, and 6 bases stayed unmatched.

This chain joins TRBV7-9 and TRBJ2-6; weak D call: TRBD1 (6 bases). The V end was cut by 4 bases, the J end by 0 bases, with 16 bases between. Germline values: CDR1 SEHNR, CDR2 FQNEAQ (reference sequence). This CDR3 is built from 18 residues. The CDR3 spells CASSYSQGLGSGANVLTF. The CDR3 DNA reads as TGTGCCAGCAGCTATTCTCAGGGGCTGGGCTCTGGGGCCAACGTCCTGACTTTC.

V gene TRBV9 combines with J gene TRBJ2-5, with 9 bases matching TRBD2. CDR1 and CDR2 (germline): SGDLS, YYNGEE. This CDR3 spans 15 amino acids. Trimming at V came to 4 bases and at J to 2 bases, leaving 6 bases not matched to a gene. DNA for the CDR3: TGTGCCAGCAGCTACGGACTAGCGATACAAGAGACCCAGTACTTC. The encoded protein is CASSYGLAIQETQYF.

V is TRBV5-1 and J is TRBJ2-5; 8 bases map to TRBD1. Trimming removed 4 bases from V and 1 base from J; junction bases left unmatched: 3. Germline loops: CDR1 SGHRS, CDR2 YFSETQ. The CDR3 contains 14 residues. The CDR3 sequence is CASSPGQAQETQYF. Here the CDR3 DNA reads TGCGCCAGCAGCCCGGGACAGGCCCAAGAGACCCAGTACTTC.

The V gene is TRBV5-4, the J gene TRBJ1-2; weak D call: TRBD1 (6 bases). The CDR3 spans 15 residues. CDR1 and CDR2 (germline): SGHNT, YYREEE (reference sequence). Trimming took 4 bases from V and 7 from J, leaving 20 bases between them. This CDR3 reads CASSDRTVISGGYTF. CDR3 coding DNA: TGTGCCAGCAGCGACCGGACAGTAATAAGTGGTGGCTACACCTTC.

The rearrangement joins TRBV28 to TRBJ2-4; TRBD1 might be the D (5 bases). The CDR3 is made up of 13 amino acids. The germline V gene encodes CDR1 MDHEN and CDR2 SYDVKM. The V and J ends lost 5 bases and 3 bases respectively, with 8 bases between them. In nucleotides, the CDR3 is TGTGCCAGCAGTATTGACAGCAAAAACATTCAGTACTTC. It translates to CASSIDSKNIQYF.

The J gene is TRBJ1-2, the V gene TRBV19; 9 positions match TRBD1. CDR3 length equals 13 residues. The ends lost 4 bases at V and 8 bases at J; junction bases unmatched: 5. CDR1 LNHDA and CDR2 SQIVND come from the germline V gene (reference sequence). CDR3 in amino acids: CASSTGTGMGYTF. In DNA form, the CDR3 reads TGTGCCAGTAGTACCGGGACAGGGATGGGCTACACCTTC. Drawing the rest from reference TRBV19 and TRBJ1-2, the complete variable domain is DGGITQSPKYLFRKEGQNVTLSCEQNLNHDAMYWYRQDPGQGLRLIYYSQIVNDFQKGDIAEGYSVSREKKESFPLTVTSAQKNPTAFYLCASSTGTGMGYTFGSGTRLTVV.

J is TRBJ2-3 and V is TRBV14, with D unclear. This CDR3 has 14 amino acids. V was shortened by 0 bases and J by 0 bases, with 4 bases between the two germline ends. From germline, CDR1 is SGHDN and CDR2 FVKESK. CDR3 amino acids: CASSQDLSTDTQYF. The CDR3 nucleotides are TGTGCCAGCAGCCAAGATCTAAGCACAGATACGCAGTATTTT. The whole variable domain, filled in from reference TRBV14 and TRBJ2-3, reads EAGVTQFPSHSVIEKGQTVTLRCDPISGHDNLYWYRRVMGKEIKFLLHFVKESKQDESGMPNNRFLAERTGGTYSTLKVQPAELEDSGVYFCASSQDLSTDTQYFGPGTRLTVL.

This chain joins TRBV28 and TRBJ1-4; D call uncertain. The germline CDR1 and CDR2 sequences are MDHEN and SYDVKM. V lost 7 bases to trimming and J lost 4 bases, with 13 bases between them. This CDR3 has 14 amino acids. The CDR3 sequence: CASTTSGNNEKLFF. The CDR3 nucleotides read TGTGCCAGCACGACGTCAGGCAATAATGAAAAACTGTTTTTT. The whole variable domain, remainder taken from reference TRBV28 and TRBJ1-4, is DVKVTQSSRYLVKRTGEKVFLECVQDMDHENMFWYRQDPGLGLRLIYFSYDVKMKEKGDIPEGYSVSREKKERFSLILESASTNQTSMYLCASTTSGNNEKLFFGSGTQLSVL.

The chain joins TRBV10-2 to TRBJ2-1, with TRBD2 as a possible D gene (6 bases). This CDR3 is 11 amino acids long. The germline CDR1 and CDR2 sequences are WSHSY and SAAADI. Between the trimmed V and J ends, which lost 7 bases and 12 bases, there was a span of 13 bases. The CDR3 DNA sequence: TGCGCCAGCACCGACGGGGGTTGGCAGTTCTTC. As protein: CASTDGGWQFF.

This clone was counted only a few times. V is TRBV7-9 and J is TRBJ2-7; D possibly corresponds to TRBD1 (6 bases). Germline assignment: CDR1 SEHNR and CDR2 FQNEAQ (reference sequence). The CDR3 has 13 amino acids. V dropped 6 bases and J dropped 2 bases, with 11 bases sitting between them. CDR3 protein: CASRTGAAYEQYF. CDR3 coding DNA: TGTGCCAGCAGGACAGGTGCCGCCTACGAGCAGTACTTC.

The rearrangement joins TRBV19 to TRBJ1-4; tentative D call: TRBD1 (6 bases). This CDR3 has 14 amino acids. Germline CDR1 is LNHDA and CDR2 is SQIVND (reference sequence). Trimming took 9 bases from V and 5 from J, leaving 16 bases between them. The CDR3 coding sequence is TGTGCCAGCGAAGGGAGGGGGAGAAATGAAAAACTGTTTTTT. Protein: CASEGRGRNEKLFF.

The genes are TRBV7-9 and TRBJ2-7; 8 bases align to TRBD2. The CDR3 extends over 14 amino acids. From germline, CDR1 is SEHNR and CDR2 FQNEAQ (reference sequence). Unmatched junction bases numbered 5, after V lost 1 base and J lost 6 bases. CDR3 in amino acids: CASSLESSGSEQYF. Written as DNA, the CDR3 is TGTGCCAGCAGCTTAGAGTCAAGCGGGAGCGAGCAGTACTTC.

A few counts support this clone. J is TRBJ2-7 and V is TRBV24-1; D uncertain. V gave up 3 bases and J gave up 0 bases, with 5 bases separating them. Germline V gives CDR1 KGHDR, CDR2 SFDVKD. This CDR3 is built from 13 residues. Here the CDR3 reads CATSDSYSYEQYF. The DNA for the CDR3 is TGTGCCACCAGTGATAGCTACTCCTACGAGCAGTACTTC.

This CDR3 reads CASSSPNNEQFF. The CDR3 DNA follows: TGTGCCAGCAGTTCTCCTAACAATGAGCAGTTCTTC. The chain links TRBV12-3 or TRBV12-4 to TRBJ2-1; D gene uncertain. Trimming stripped 4 bases from V and 5 bases from J, with 6 bases between. This CDR3 contains 12 residues.

The V and J genes are TRBV28 and TRBJ1-1, with D uncertain. CDR3 length: 12 residues. V gave up 7 bases and J gave up 2 bases, with 8 bases separating them. CDR1 is MDHEN, CDR2 SYDVKM, per germline. The CDR3 DNA reads as TGTGCCAGCACGTCAGTCAACACTGAAGCTTTCTTT. Encoded protein: CASTSVNTEAFF. The whole variable domain, filled in from reference TRBV28 and TRBJ1-1, reads DVKVTQSSRYLVKRTGEKVFLECVQDMDHENMFWYRQDPGLGLRLIYFSYDVKMKEKGDIPEGYSVSREKKERFSLILESASTNQTSMYLCASTSVNTEAFFGQGTRLTVV.

V and J are TRBV29-1 and TRBJ2-1; D is possibly TRBD1 (6 bases). The CDR3 is 14 residues long. CDR1 is SQVTM and CDR2 is ANQGSEA in the germline V gene. Between the trimmed V and J ends, which lost 6 bases and 3 bases, there was a span of 15 bases. CDR3 in DNA: TGCAGCGTAATCCCGTCGGACAGCTACAATGAGCAGTTCTTC. The encoded protein is CSVIPSDSYNEQFF.

The rearrangement links TRBV25-1 to TRBJ2-1, with 12 bases lining up with TRBD2. Looked up from germline, CDR1 is MGHDK and CDR2 is SYGVNS. The CDR3 covers 12 residues. The ends lost 6 bases at V and 10 bases at J; junction bases unmatched: 1. The CDR3 DNA reads TGTGCCAGCAGAACTAGCGGGAGGGAGCAGTTCTTC. Translation gives CASRTSGREQFF.

The chain uses TRBV5-1 and TRBJ1-1; D might be TRBD1 (5 bases). Trimming left V 3 bases short and J 8 bases short, with 17 bases between. Germline lookup yields CDR1 SGHRS and CDR2 YFSETQ. This CDR3 spans 14 amino acids. The CDR3 loop is CASSYGTGGMEAFF. For the CDR3, the DNA is TGCGCCAGCAGCTACGGGACGGGAGGTATGGAAGCTTTCTTT.

This chain connects TRBV28 to TRBJ1-1, with D uncertain. The CDR3 consists of 11 residues. Germline lookup yields CDR1 MDHEN and CDR2 SYDVKM. Deletions cut 4 bases from V and 9 bases from J, with 9 bases between. CDR3 bases: TGTGCCAGCAGTTACGGGGAAAAAGCTTTCTTT. Translated, it gives CASSYGEKAFF.

This clone was seen once. The gene calls are TRBV6-1 and TRBJ2-2; 7 bases are shared with TRBD1. Germline V gene lookup returns CDR1 MNHNS and CDR2 SASEGT. The CDR3 extends over 16 amino acids. The ends lost 2 bases at V and 13 bases at J; junction bases unmatched: 16. The CDR3 loop is CASSESRGGLSKGLFF. The DNA of the CDR3 is TGTGCCAGCAGTGAATCAAGAGGGGGCCTATCTAAGGGGCTGTTTTTT.

The table lists this clone with a count of one. V and J are TRBV28 and TRBJ1-5, with 9 bases matching TRBD1. The CDR3 runs 22 residues. The germline gives CDR1 MDHEN, CDR2 SYDVKM. Trimming cost V 5 bases and J 5 bases; bases outside gene matches: 28. The CDR3 reads CASSLGFLRTREQGQGYQPQHF. The CDR3 nucleotides are TGTGCCAGCAGTCTCGGGTTCCTTCGGACCCGGGAGCAGGGACAGGGTTATCAGCCCCAGCATTTT.

The chain has TRBV30 and TRBJ1-2; D remains ambiguous. The CDR3 is made up of 12 amino acids. The germline V gene has CDR1 GTSNPN and CDR2 SVGIG (reference sequence). V lost 2 bases and J 4 bases, leaving 8 bases between the germline ends. The CDR3 is CAWSPSPYGYTF. The CDR3 DNA reads TGTGCCTGGAGTCCCTCCCCCTATGGCTACACCTTC.

In this sample, this clone turned up a few times. The CDR3 protein is CASSPGETGGGYTF. CDR3 DNA: TGTGCCAGCAGCCCCGGGGAGACAGGGGGCGGCTACACCTTC. The chain uses TRBV5-6 and TRBJ1-2, with 10 bases that match TRBD1. The CDR3 length is 14 residues. The germline V gene encodes CDR1 SGHDT and CDR2 YYEEEE. The V segment lost 4 bases and the J segment 8 bases; nucleotides outside the gene matches: 8.

The CDR3 here is CATSDTTGLAGKVTDTQYF. CDR3 nucleotide sequence: TGTGCCACCAGTGATACTACGGGACTAGCGGGAAAAGTCACAGATACGCAGTATTTT. V gene TRBV24-1 combines with J gene TRBJ2-3; 13 bases align to TRBD2. Germline CDR1 and CDR2: KGHDR and SFDVKD. The CDR3 totals 19 residues. V shed 3 bases and J 2 bases; nucleotides not matched to a gene: 10.

This chain connects TRBV19 to TRBJ2-1; D uncertain. CDR1 and CDR2 from the germline V gene are LNHDA and SQIVND (reference sequence). The CDR3 extends over 14 amino acids. V lost 3 bases and J 7 bases, leaving 13 bases between the germline ends. The CDR3 region is CASSMGSSPNEQFF. CDR3 bases: TGTGCCAGTAGTATGGGCTCATCCCCAAATGAGCAGTTCTTC.

The J gene is TRBJ1-3, the V gene TRBV25-1; tentatively, D is TRBD1 (5 bases). Germline CDR1 and CDR2: MGHDK and SYGVNS. The CDR3 totals 14 residues. The ends were cut back, 8 bases at V and 8 bases at J, with 19 bases in the middle. The DNA of the CDR3 is TGTGCCAGCTCCCTCAGGGAGGTTCCAGACACCATATATTTT. It codes for CASSLREVPDTIYF.

Regarding this clone: At one boundary the junction diverges from the germline segment, which might be a read error. The gene calls are TRBV7-2 and TRBJ2-1; 10 bases map to TRBD2. The CDR3 spans 15 residues. The germline V gene encodes CDR1 SGHTA and CDR2 FQGNSA. This CDR3 reads CASSLAGGLFNEQFF. In DNA, the CDR3 is TGTGCCAGCAGTTTAGCGGGAGGTCTCTTTAATGAGCAGTTCTTC.

This chain joins TRBV7-6 and TRBJ1-1, with TRBD1 as a possible D gene (6 bases). Trimming pared 1 base from V and 1 base from J, leaving 7 bases between. This CDR3 is 14 amino acids long. Per germline, CDR1 SGHVS and CDR2 FNYEAQ. CDR3 in amino acids: CASSLGTANTEAFF. Here the CDR3 DNA reads TGTGCCAGCAGCTTAGGGACAGCGAACACTGAAGCTTTCTTT.

The J gene is TRBJ2-1, the V gene TRBV6-4, with 10 nucleotides matching TRBD2. This CDR3 has 15 amino acids. V gave up 6 bases and J gave up 5 bases; unmatched junction bases: 7. Germline V gene sequence: CDR1 MRHNA, CDR2 SNTAGT. For the CDR3, the DNA is TGTGCCAGCAGCCCGGCGGGACTAGCGCACAATGAGCAGTTCTTC. It is translated as CASSPAGLAHNEQFF.